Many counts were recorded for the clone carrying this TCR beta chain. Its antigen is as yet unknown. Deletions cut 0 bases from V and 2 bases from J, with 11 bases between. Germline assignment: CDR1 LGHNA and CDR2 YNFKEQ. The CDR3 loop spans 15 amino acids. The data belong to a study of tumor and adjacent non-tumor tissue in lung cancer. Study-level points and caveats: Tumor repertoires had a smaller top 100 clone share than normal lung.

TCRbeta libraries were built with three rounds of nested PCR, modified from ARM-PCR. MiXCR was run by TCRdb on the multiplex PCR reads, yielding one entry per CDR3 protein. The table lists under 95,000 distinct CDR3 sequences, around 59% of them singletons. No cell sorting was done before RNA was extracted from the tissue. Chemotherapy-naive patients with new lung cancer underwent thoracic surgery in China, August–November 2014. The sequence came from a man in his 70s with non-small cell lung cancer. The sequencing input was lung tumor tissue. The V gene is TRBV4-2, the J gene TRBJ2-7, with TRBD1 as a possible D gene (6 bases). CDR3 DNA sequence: TGTGCCAGCAGCCAAGATCTTAAGGGGGCCTACGAGCAGTACTTC. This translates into CASSQDLKGAYEQYF.